The present T cell receptor (beta chain) was sequenced within a study of graft-versus-host responses after intestinal transplantation. In regard to this clone: Antigen unknown.

Intraepithelial plus lamina propria lymphocytes were released by processing graft tissue. Sequenced by immunoSEQ multiplex PCR; TCRdb stores in-frame clones only, minus some. This sample has 15,000 to 25,000 clones, with roughly three quarters found just once. The V end was cut by 5 bases, the J end by 7 bases, with 17 bases between. The CDR3 totals 14 residues. Germline CDR1 and CDR2: SEHNR and FQNEAQ (reference sequence). General study findings and limits: Some GvH clones were seen earlier in gut or blood, suggesting intestinal origin. Levels of circulating GvH clones at their peak were associated with early post-transplant HvG declines. Patients with graft-donor T cell macrochimerism had high graft-versus-host to host-versus-graft clonal ratios in allografts.

The chain joins TRBV7-9 to TRBJ1-2, with D perhaps TRBD1 (6 bases). Sequenced here: ileum tissue, sampled approximately 3 weeks after intestinal transplant. The receptor was isolated from a human patient who received an intestinal transplant, so some T cells may come from the graft donor. As DNA, the CDR3 is TGTGCCAGCAGCCCGACCGGGGGGGCACGTGGCTACACCTTC. Residues: CASSPTGGARGYTF.